The 28 T cell receptor beta chains reported below all come from one sample, sequenced in a study of shared clonotypes between healthy human individuals. Profiled with immunoSEQ multiplex PCR; TCRdb holds only in-frame clones, not every one. The table records about 1.5 million clones, 95% to 99% of them present only once. Sequencing used naive CD4+ T cells sorted from blood. Described subset: CD45RA+ positively selected. These receptors were collected from a young man in good health.

The chain combines TRBV14 with TRBJ2-7; no definite D call. V lost 3 bases and J 6 bases, leaving 12 bases between the germline ends. CDR1 is SGHDN, CDR2 FVKESK, per germline. The CDR3 is 13 residues long. The CDR3 bases are TGTGCCAGCAGCCACCTAGTCTACGGCGAGCAGTACTTC. Its translation is CASSHLVYGEQYF.

On this clone: This specimen includes other DNA sequences encoding the same CDR3. The rearrangement links TRBV28 to TRBJ2-7; D is possibly TRBD2 (6 bases). The CDR3 covers 12 residues. Germline V gives CDR1 MDHEN, CDR2 SYDVKM. V was trimmed by 6 bases and J by 4 bases, leaving 10 bases between them. CDR3 sequence (DNA): TGTGCCAGCAGGGCCGCGGGGTACGAGCAGTACTTC. This translates into CASRAAGYEQYF.

This rearrangement joins TRBV5-4 to TRBJ2-1; 9 nucleotides agree with TRBD2. This CDR3 has 17 residues. V trimming: 0 bases; J trimming: 2 bases; junction bases outside the gene matches: 6. Germline CDR1 SGHNT, CDR2 YYREEE (reference sequence). The CDR3 protein is CASSLAMGGRAYNEQFF. The CDR3 coding sequence is TGTGCCAGCAGCTTGGCCATGGGCGGGAGGGCCTACAATGAGCAGTTCTTC.

V is TRBV29-1 and J is TRBJ2-7; perhaps TRBD1 as D (6 bases). V was shortened by 7 bases and J by 2 bases, with 12 bases between the two germline ends. The germline V gene encodes CDR1 SQVTM and CDR2 ANQGSEA. CDR3 length: 12 amino acids. The DNA for the CDR3 is TGCAGCGCCGAACAGGGACCCTACGAGCAGTACTTC. This translates into CSAEQGPYEQYF.

The chain is built from TRBV9 and TRBJ2-2; 8 positions match TRBD1. J was trimmed by 2 bases and V by 2 bases; bases with no gene match: 8. The CDR3 is made up of 17 amino acids. Germline-derived CDR1 and CDR2 are SGDLS and YYNGEE. CDR3 residues: CASSVQGAPLNTGELFF. The DNA of the CDR3 is TGTGCCAGCAGCGTGCAGGGGGCCCCCCTCAACACCGGGGAGCTGTTTTTT. Complete variable domain (other parts from reference TRBV9 and TRBJ2-2): DSGVTQTPKHLITATGQRVTLRCSPRSGDLSVYWYQQSLDQGLQFLIQYYNGEERAKGNILERFSAQQFPDLHSELNLSSLELGDSALYFCASSVQGAPLNTGELFFGEGSRLTVL.

This clone was seen just once. The rearrangement joins TRBV6-1 to TRBJ2-7; 7 nucleotides align to TRBD1. This CDR3 contains 14 residues. The germline CDR1 and CDR2 sequences are MNHNS and SASEGT. Trimming removed 10 bases from V and 1 base from J; junction bases left unmatched: 10. CDR3 region: CATSGWDRSYEQYF. Here the CDR3 DNA reads TGTGCCACCTCGGGATGGGACAGATCCTACGAGCAGTACTTC.

This rearrangement joins TRBV10-2 to TRBJ2-2; 11 bases fit TRBD2. CDR1 and CDR2 (germline): WSHSY, SAAADI. This CDR3 has 15 amino acids. J was trimmed by 8 bases and V by 3 bases; bases with no gene match: 5. The DNA for the CDR3 is TGCGCCAGCAGTGAAGTAGCGGGAGGGTTAGGGGAGCTGTTTTTT. Translated: CASSEVAGGLGELFF.

The gene calls are TRBV11-3 and TRBJ2-7; 7 nucleotides align to TRBD2. V was clipped by 5 bases and J by 5 bases; unmatched bases: 9. The CDR3 covers 14 residues. Per the germline V gene, CDR1 is SGHNT and CDR2 is YENEEA. The chain's CDR3 is CASSPNGLVNEQYF. In DNA form, the CDR3 reads TGTGCCAGCAGCCCGAACGGACTAGTCAACGAGCAGTACTTC.

The V and J genes are TRBV7-9 and TRBJ2-7; 10 nucleotides agree with TRBD2. The CDR3 is 17 residues long. The J segment lost 0 bases and the V segment lost 5 bases, leaving 10 bases of the junction unmatched. Germline assignment: CDR1 SEHNR and CDR2 FQNEAQ (reference sequence). DNA for the CDR3: TGTGCCAGCAGCCCACCGGGACTAGCGAACAGCTCCTACGAGCAGTACTTC. It is translated as CASSPPGLANSSYEQYF.

In this sample, this clone turned up once. This chain connects TRBV21-1 to TRBJ2-3; TRBD1, the table's D call, was not compared with the DNA. TRBV21-1 is a recognized pseudogene. The CDR3 consists of 15 residues. CDR3 amino acids: CASSRTTGSTDTQYF. The CDR3 DNA is TGTGCCAGCAGCAGAACGACAGGGTCCACAGATACGCAGTATTTT.

The chain employs TRBV5-1 and TRBJ2-1, with D possibly called TRBD1 or TRBD2 (5 bases each). Between the trimmed V and J ends, which lost 3 bases and 0 bases, there was a span of 10 bases. The CDR3 runs 15 residues. Germline-derived CDR1 and CDR2 are SGHRS and YFSETQ. CDR3 residues: CASSWGPSSYNEQFF. The CDR3 nucleotides are TGCGCCAGCAGCTGGGGACCTAGCTCCTACAATGAGCAGTTCTTC.

This clone turned up a few times. The chain links TRBV2 to TRBJ2-7; TRBD1 aligns across 8 bases. Germline V gives CDR1 SNHLY, CDR2 FYNNEI. V gave up 7 bases and J gave up 2 bases; unmatched junction bases: 4. The CDR3 is 13 residues long. The CDR3 DNA is TGTGCCAGCAATGGACAGGGCCCCTACGAGCAGTACTTC. Encoded protein: CASNGQGPYEQYF.

V usage is TRBV5-4 and J usage is TRBJ2-7, with D perhaps TRBD1 or TRBD2 (6 bases each). Germline CDR1 is SGHNT and CDR2 is YYREEE (reference sequence). The CDR3 has 15 amino acids. V gave up 6 bases and J gave up 3 bases, with 19 bases separating them. Here the CDR3 DNA reads TGTGCCAGCACCCCCGGAGGGGGGAGATACTACGAGCAGTACTTC. Translated, it gives CASTPGGGRYYEQYF.

The genes are TRBV28 and TRBJ1-4; TRBD1 matches at 7 bases. Germline loops: CDR1 MDHEN, CDR2 SYDVKM. V dropped 6 bases and J dropped 1; count of bases not matched to a gene: 2. This CDR3 contains 14 residues. The CDR3 spells CASSRTGTNEKLFF. CDR3 coding DNA: TGTGCCAGCAGCCGGACAGGAACTAATGAAAAACTGTTTTTT.

Of note for this clone: Within the sample, other DNA sequences also encode this same CDR3. This sequence joins TRBV7-2 and TRBJ2-6; 7 nucleotides agree with TRBD1. The junction had 3 bases not matched to a gene; V was cut back by 5 bases and J by 2 bases. Per the germline V gene, CDR1 is SGHTA and CDR2 is FQGNSA. This CDR3 has 15 amino acids. CDR3 nucleotide sequence: TGTGCCAGCAGCCCAACAGGGGCTGGGGCCAACGTCCTGACTTTC. As protein: CASSPTGAGANVLTF.

This chain joins TRBV19 and TRBJ1-1; D remains ambiguous. CDR1 is LNHDA and CDR2 is SQIVND in the germline V gene (reference sequence). The CDR3 is 15 amino acids. Trimming removed 4 bases at V and 3 bases at J, with 15 bases between. The CDR3 bases are TGTGCCAGTAGTACCCCAGGTCGAGCTTACACTGAAGCTTTCTTT. This translates into CASSTPGRAYTEAFF.

The V gene is TRBV18, the J gene TRBJ1-3; D is uncertain. CDR1 KGHSH and CDR2 LQKENI come from the germline V gene. The CDR3 has 14 amino acids. The V gene lost 1 base and the J gene lost 3 bases, with 7 bases spanning the gap. CDR3 nucleotide sequence: TGTGCCAGCTCACCACAGGGAGGTGGAAACACCATATATTTT. This sequence encodes CASSPQGGGNTIYF.

Remarks on this clone: Additional DNA sequences in this sample encode the identical CDR3. The CDR3 loop is CASSPLSNQPQHF. CDR3 nucleotides: TGTGCCAGCTCACCCCTGAGCAATCAGCCCCAGCATTTT. The chain joins TRBV18 to TRBJ1-5; the D is unclear. Germline V gene lookup returns CDR1 KGHSH and CDR2 LQKENI. There are 13 residues in the CDR3. V lost 3 bases and J 1 base, leaving 4 bases between the germline ends.

The V gene is TRBV15, the J gene TRBJ2-7; possibly TRBD1 for D (5 bases). The CDR3 is 14 residues long. Between the trimmed V and J ends, which lost 0 bases and 5 bases, there was a span of 11 bases. Germline-derived CDR1 and CDR2 are LNHNV and YYDKDF (reference sequence). The CDR3 spells CATSREAGIDEQYF. The DNA for the CDR3 is TGTGCCACCAGCAGAGAGGCAGGGATAGACGAGCAGTACTTC.

The table lists this clone with a count of one. The rearrangement links TRBV9 to TRBJ2-1; the D is unclear. Germline loops: CDR1 SGDLS, CDR2 YYNGEE. This CDR3 comprises 14 residues. Between the trimmed V and J ends, which lost 0 bases and 3 bases, there was a span of 7 bases. CDR3 DNA: TGTGCCAGCAGCGTAGCTTCGAACTACAATGAGCAGTTCTTC. It specifies CASSVASNYNEQFF.

J is TRBJ2-2 and V is TRBV9; no firm D call. V was trimmed by 0 bases and J by 6 bases, leaving 9 bases between them. Per germline, CDR1 SGDLS and CDR2 YYNGEE. The CDR3 length is 14 residues. CDR3 nucleotide sequence: TGTGCCAGCAGCGTAGATCCCGCCCCCGGGGAGCTGTTTTTT. Its translation: CASSVDPAPGELFF.

The gene calls are TRBV5-5 and TRBJ1-5, with a tentative D call TRBD1 (5 bases). The CDR3 is made up of 16 amino acids. Trimming took off 4 bases at V and 6 bases at J, with 20 bases between the two ends. The V gene's germline CDR1 is SGHKS and CDR2 YYEKEE (reference sequence). The CDR3 protein is CASSLYSGTRFQPQHF. In DNA, the CDR3 is TGTGCCAGCAGCCTTTACAGTGGGACCAGATTTCAGCCCCAGCATTTT.

The chain couples TRBV6-1 to TRBJ2-5; no clear D. This CDR3 has 14 residues. V was cut by 1 base and J by 0 bases, with 6 bases left in between. In germline, CDR1 is MNHNS, CDR2 SASEGT. CDR3 sequence: CASSEGIDQETQYF. Here the CDR3 DNA reads TGTGCCAGCAGTGAAGGGATTGACCAAGAGACCCAGTACTTC.

The V and J genes are TRBV7-9 and TRBJ2-7; TRBD2 is a possible D gene (7 bases). V lost 3 bases and J lost 4, with 28 bases in between. Per germline, CDR1 SEHNR and CDR2 FQNEAQ (reference sequence). The CDR3 runs 19 residues. CDR3: CASSFGGGQMRERGYEQYF. The CDR3 coding sequence is TGTGCCAGCAGCTTTGGCGGGGGACAAATGCGGGAGCGGGGTTACGAGCAGTACTTC.

The J gene is TRBJ2-7, the V gene TRBV16; the match to TRBD1 covers 7 bases. V lost 0 bases, J lost 1 base, and 0 bases stayed unmatched. This CDR3 comprises 14 residues. CDR1 and CDR2 (germline): KGHSY, FQNENV. CDR3 region: CASSQSQGSYEQYF. The CDR3 bases are TGTGCCAGCAGCCAATCACAGGGGTCCTACGAGCAGTACTTC.

This chain joins TRBV5-4 and TRBJ1-3; D is unresolved. The CDR3 has 12 amino acids. Germline values: CDR1 SGHNT, CDR2 YYREEE (reference sequence). V lost 4 bases to trimming and J lost 6 bases, with 8 bases between them. In DNA, the CDR3 is TGTGCCAGCAGCCCGGAACCAAACACCATATATTTT. Protein sequence: CASSPEPNTIYF.

This clone was seen just once. The rearrangement links TRBV9 to TRBJ2-2; a weak D match, TRBD1 (6 bases). The CDR3 has 14 amino acids. The germline V and J ends were trimmed by 3 bases and 0 bases, with 6 bases remaining between them. In germline, CDR1 is SGDLS, CDR2 YYNGEE. CDR3 DNA sequence: TGTGCCAGCAGCGGGACAGCGAACACCGGGGAGCTGTTTTTT. The encoded protein is CASSGTANTGELFF.

This chain links TRBV6-5 with TRBJ2-7, with TRBD1 matching 8 bases. The CDR3 loop spans 15 amino acids. The J segment lost 2 bases and the V segment lost 4 bases, leaving 7 bases of the junction unmatched. Germline CDR1 MNHEY, CDR2 SVGAGI. The CDR3 loop is CASSSLGQGPYEQYF. The CDR3 nucleotides read TGTGCCAGCAGTTCCCTTGGACAGGGACCCTACGAGCAGTACTTC.